These T cell receptor beta chains were read from a single sample in a study of vaccination effects on CD4 cells after COVID-19. What these receptors recognize is not known. Assay used: immunoSEQ multiplex PCR; TCRdb lists only in-frame clones, some missing. The table lists roughly 45,000 clones, over 60% of them singletons. Sample: CD4+ T cells from PBMCs cultured without peptide, taken after COVID-19 vaccination. Receptors were obtained from a human donor who received a COVID-19 vaccine. CDR3s include the opening cysteine and the closing phenylalanine or tryptophan. The D gene is left open where the match is weak. Size is stated for part of the rows, as once, few or many counts, or as a class when the clone is expanded.

D gene: -; J gene: TRBJ2-2; clone size: -; V gene: TRBV2; CDR3 protein: CASSWRKTNTGELFF; CDR3 DNA: TGTGCCAGCAGTTGGAGGAAAACGAACACCGGGGAGCTGTTTTTT
D gene: -; J gene: TRBJ1-5; clone size: few; V gene: TRBV11-2; CDR3 protein: CASSLSRGAQPQHF; CDR3 DNA: TGTGCCAGCAGCTTAAGCCGGGGAGCTCAGCCCCAGCATTTT
D gene: -; J gene: TRBJ2-1; clone size: -; V gene: TRBV7-2; CDR3 protein: CASSLRSPGNLYNEQFF; CDR3 DNA: TGTGCCAGCAGCTTACGGTCTCCTGGTAACCTCTACAATGAGCAGTTCTTC
D gene: -; J gene: TRBJ2-7; clone size: -; V gene: TRBV6-1; CDR3 protein: CASSENSYEQYF; CDR3 DNA: TGTGCCAGCAGTGAGAACTCCTACGAGCAGTACTTC
D gene: -; J gene: TRBJ2-2; clone size: -; V gene: TRBV5-1; CDR3 protein: CASSLSDTGELFF; CDR3 DNA: TGCGCCAGCAGCTTGTCCGACACCGGGGAGCTGTTTTTT
D gene: -; J gene: TRBJ1-2; clone size: -; V gene: TRBV18; CDR3 protein: CASSVGSRPYGYTF; CDR3 DNA: TGTGCCAGCTCGGTGGGGTCCCGACCCTATGGCTACACCTTC
D gene: -; J gene: TRBJ2-7; clone size: few; V gene: TRBV4-2; CDR3 protein: CASSQDASLYEQYF; CDR3 DNA: TGTGCCAGCAGCCAAGATGCCAGCTTGTACGAGCAGTACTTC
D gene: TRBD1; J gene: TRBJ1-6; clone size: -; V gene: TRBV20-1; CDR3 protein: CSASPGQLNSPLHF; CDR3 DNA: TGCAGTGCTAGTCCGGGACAGCTCAATTCACCCCTCCACTTT
D gene: -; J gene: TRBJ2-3; clone size: -; V gene: TRBV10-1; CDR3 protein: CASSESPSGSFTDTQYF; CDR3 DNA: TGCGCCAGCAGTGAGTCGCCTTCGGGGTCCTTCACAGATACGCAGTATTTT
D gene: TRBD1; J gene: TRBJ2-5; clone size: -; V gene: TRBV7-9; CDR3 protein: CASSVDTGGGKGTQYF; CDR3 DNA: TGTGCCAGCAGCGTTGATACAGGGGGAGGAAAAGGGACCCAGTACTTC
D gene: -; J gene: TRBJ2-1; clone size: -; V gene: TRBV3-1/TRBV3-2; CDR3 protein: CASSQVRYNEQFF; CDR3 DNA: TGTGCCAGCAGCCAAGTGCGGTACAATGAGCAGTTCTTC
D gene: -; J gene: TRBJ2-1; clone size: -; V gene: TRBV7-9; CDR3 protein: CASSFAGNEQFF; CDR3 DNA: TGTGCCAGCAGCTTTGCAGGTAATGAGCAGTTCTTC
D gene: TRBD2; J gene: TRBJ2-5; clone size: -; V gene: TRBV4-1; CDR3 protein: CASSQGRRGLAGAQETQYF; CDR3 DNA: TGCGCCAGCAGCCAAGGTCGCAGGGGGTTAGCGGGGGCCCAAGAGACCCAGTACTTC
D gene: -; J gene: TRBJ1-5; clone size: -; V gene: TRBV2; CDR3 protein: CASREEQGRHF; CDR3 DNA: TGTGCCAGCAGAGAAGAACAGGGAAGGCATTTT
D gene: TRBD2; J gene: TRBJ2-5; clone size: -; V gene: TRBV5-8; CDR3 protein: CASSAGLAGAETQYF; CDR3 DNA: TGTGCCAGCAGCGCGGGACTAGCGGGAGCAGAGACCCAGTACTTC
D gene: -; J gene: TRBJ1-3; clone size: -; V gene: TRBV16; CDR3 protein: CASSHKFRGGNTIYF; CDR3 DNA: TGTGCCAGCAGCCATAAATTCAGGGGCGGAAACACCATATATTTT
D gene: -; J gene: TRBJ1-5; clone size: few; V gene: TRBV18; CDR3 protein: CASSPQDSNQPQHF; CDR3 DNA: TGTGCCAGCTCACCACAGGACAGCAATCAGCCCCAGCATTTT
D gene: -; J gene: TRBJ1-1; clone size: -; V gene: TRBV5-4; CDR3 protein: CASSPAPISQTEAFF; CDR3 DNA: TGTGCCAGCAGCCCCGCCCCCATAAGTCAAACTGAAGCTTTCTTT
D gene: -; J gene: TRBJ1-5; clone size: -; V gene: TRBV5-5; CDR3 protein: CASSLASSHLSNQPQHF; CDR3 DNA: TGTGCCAGCAGCTTGGCCTCTTCTCACCTTAGCAATCAGCCCCAGCATTTT
D gene: TRBD2; J gene: TRBJ2-2; clone size: -; V gene: TRBV5-1; CDR3 protein: CASSLVGGMNTGELFF; CDR3 DNA: TGCGCCAGCAGCTTAGTCGGGGGGATGAACACCGGGGAGCTGTTTTTT
D gene: -; J gene: TRBJ1-6; clone size: -; V gene: TRBV6-6; CDR3 protein: CASSSRGSNNSPLHF; CDR3 DNA: TGTGCCAGCAGCTCCAGGGGAAGTAATAATTCACCCCTCCACTTT
D gene: TRBD2; J gene: TRBJ2-1; clone size: -; V gene: TRBV9; CDR3 protein: CASSVSGTSLGLGEQFF; CDR3 DNA: TGTGCCAGCAGCGTATCCGGGACTAGCCTGGGGTTAGGTGAGCAGTTCTTC
D gene: -; J gene: TRBJ1-5; clone size: -; V gene: TRBV3-1/TRBV3-2; CDR3 protein: CASSQDVAQPQHF; CDR3 DNA: TGTGCCAGCAGCCAAGATGTGGCCCAGCCCCAGCATTTT
D gene: TRBD1; J gene: TRBJ1-2; clone size: -; V gene: TRBV5-1; CDR3 protein: CASSHRQGWDYGYTF; CDR3 DNA: TGCGCCAGCAGCCACCGACAGGGGTGGGACTATGGCTACACCTTC
D gene: -; J gene: TRBJ2-6; clone size: -; V gene: TRBV19; CDR3 protein: CASSTLRAAKYSGANVLTF; CDR3 DNA: TGTGCCAGTAGTACTCTCAGGGCAGCCAAATACTCTGGGGCCAACGTCCTGACTTTC
D gene: TRBD1; J gene: TRBJ1-1; clone size: -; V gene: TRBV15; CDR3 protein: CATSRRQGNTEAFF; CDR3 DNA: TGTGCCACCAGCAGACGACAGGGGAACACTGAAGCTTTCTTT
D gene: -; J gene: TRBJ2-7; clone size: once; V gene: TRBV19; CDR3 protein: CASSTSGTSLTYEQYF; CDR3 DNA: TGTGCCAGTAGTACTTCCGGGACTTCCCTAACCTACGAGCAGTACTTC
D gene: -; J gene: TRBJ2-4; clone size: -; V gene: TRBV6-5; CDR3 protein: CASRVELAKNIQYF; CDR3 DNA: TGTGCCAGCAGGGTGGAATTAGCCAAAAACATTCAGTACTTC
D gene: TRBD1; J gene: TRBJ2-5; clone size: few; V gene: TRBV5-1; CDR3 protein: CASSLWGQGRQETQYF; CDR3 DNA: TGCGCCAGCAGCTTGTGGGGACAGGGTCGCCAAGAGACCCAGTACTTC
D gene: TRBD2; J gene: TRBJ2-1; clone size: -; V gene: TRBV6-5; CDR3 protein: CASSPGGGRAREQFF; CDR3 DNA: TGTGCCAGCAGCCCCGGGGGCGGGAGGGCCCGGGAGCAGTTCTTC
D gene: TRBD2; J gene: TRBJ2-7; clone size: once; V gene: TRBV15; CDR3 protein: CATSRGLAGLSYEQYF; CDR3 DNA: TGTGCCACCAGCAGAGGACTAGCGGGACTTTCCTACGAGCAGTACTTC
D gene: -; J gene: TRBJ1-2; clone size: -; V gene: TRBV18; CDR3 protein: CASSPKVENYGYTF; CDR3 DNA: TGTGCCAGCTCACCGAAGGTGGAAAACTATGGCTACACCTTC
D gene: -; J gene: TRBJ2-7; clone size: -; V gene: TRBV7-8; CDR3 protein: CASSLEVDLRAYEQYF; CDR3 DNA: TGTGCCAGCAGCTTAGAAGTCGACCTTAGGGCCTACGAGCAGTACTTC
D gene: -; J gene: TRBJ2-7; clone size: few; V gene: TRBV5-1; CDR3 protein: CASSRTAGTYEQYF; CDR3 DNA: TGCGCCAGCAGCCGGACAGCTGGAACCTACGAGCAGTACTTC
D gene: -; J gene: TRBJ1-1; clone size: -; V gene: TRBV12-3/TRBV12-4; CDR3 protein: CASSFTGIAEAFF; CDR3 DNA: TGTGCCAGCAGTTTTACAGGTATCGCTGAAGCTTTCTTT
D gene: -; J gene: TRBJ2-2; clone size: -; V gene: TRBV27; CDR3 protein: CASSHIGQTNTGELFF; CDR3 DNA: TGTGCCAGCAGTCACATCGGACAGACGAACACCGGGGAGCTGTTTTTT
D gene: -; J gene: TRBJ1-5; clone size: once; V gene: TRBV29-1; CDR3 protein: CSVKQGGDQPQHF; CDR3 DNA: TGCAGCGTTAAACAGGGTGGGGATCAGCCCCAGCATTTT